This TCR beta chain was recovered during a study of T cell responses to AZD1222 COVID-19 vaccine. The study, taken as a whole, reports: Repertoires were obtained solely post-peak T cell response. When two AZD1222 doses had been given, Spike-specific TCR breadth and depth rose.

CDR3 length: 15 residues. Germline V gene lookup returns CDR1 MDHEN and CDR2 SYDVKM. V was trimmed by 5 bases and J by 1 base, leaving 12 bases between them. Produced via immunoSEQ multiplex PCR; TCRdb's table is partial and in-frame only. Among about 180,000 clones listed, about 88% were seen once. As concerns this clone: Its antigen remains unknown.

The sample consisted of peripheral blood, taken 28 days after the second AZD1222 dose. The clonotype comes from an adult who received the AZD1222 COVID-19 vaccine. The chain joins TRBV28 to TRBJ1-3; D is ambiguous. The CDR3 reads CASSDLNESGNTIYF. In nucleotides, the CDR3 is TGTGCCAGCAGTGACCTAAACGAGTCTGGAAACACCATATATTTT.